Each of the 32 T cell receptor beta chains below was sequenced from the same sample in a study of blood T cells in healthy people across ages. The authors ran a second PCR of about 7 to 12 cycles using a sample-barcoded 5' primer and a J-beta primer mix. In TCRdb, the 5' RACE reads were re-called with MiXCR into one record per CDR3 protein. The repertoire holds more than 600,000 distinct CDR3 sequences, with around a quarter as singletons. A further study also used this sample, focusing on T cells of mothers and their children.

The material sequenced was blood. The receptors were sampled from a boy aged 5-17 years in good health.

In this sample, this clonotype turned up a few times. V usage is TRBV20-1 and J usage is TRBJ2-1; 7 positions agree with TRBD1. V shed 4 bases and J 0 bases; nucleotides not matched to a gene: 0. This CDR3 region has 13 residues. CDR1 and CDR2 from the germline V gene are DFQATT and SNEGSKA (reference sequence). For the CDR3, the DNA is TGCAGTGCTAACAGGGGCTCCTACAATGAGCAGTTCTTC. It codes for CSANRGSYNEQFF.

This clonotype was counted only a few times. The chain links TRBV18 to TRBJ1-1; no definite D call. The CDR3 has 12 residues. The V end was cut by 3 bases, the J end by 3 bases, with 5 bases between. CDR1 is KGHSH, CDR2 LQKENI, per germline. CDR3 sequence reads: CASSPYDTEAFF. CDR3 nucleotide sequence: TGTGCCAGCTCACCGTACGACACTGAAGCTTTCTTT.

Here the CDR3 reads CASMSGTGVGETQYF. The CDR3 coding sequence is TGTGCCAGCATGTCCGGGACAGGGGTTGGGGAGACCCAGTACTTC. This chain connects TRBV27 to TRBJ2-5; TRBD1 aligns across 10 bases. The CDR3 length is 15 residues. Unmatched junction bases numbered 10, after V lost 7 bases and J lost 5 bases. From germline, CDR1 is MNHEY and CDR2 SMNVEV (reference sequence).

The chain couples TRBV2 to TRBJ1-2; a weak D match, TRBD1 (5 bases). The V gene lost 8 bases and the J gene lost 3 bases, with 13 bases spanning the gap. CDR1 is SNHLY, CDR2 FYNNEI, per germline. This CDR3 comprises 13 residues. DNA for the CDR3: TGTGCCAGCGGGATGACAGTTGACTATGGCTACACCTTC. Translating gives CASGMTVDYGYTF.

The chain recombines TRBV12-3 or TRBV12-4 with TRBJ2-3, with D maybe TRBD2 (6 bases). Trimming pared 0 bases from V and 1 base from J, leaving 11 bases between. This CDR3 spans 16 amino acids. CDR3 in DNA: TGTGCCAGCAGTTTAGCAAGACTAGGAGGCACAGATACGCAGTATTTT. Translating gives CASSLARLGGTDTQYF.

This clonotype showed up just a few times. The V call is TRBV7-9, the J call TRBJ2-7; 7 bases fit TRBD2. With 5 bases clipped from V and 4 bases from J, the junction kept 8 bases outside the gene matches. The CDR3 contains 14 residues. Germline V lookup: CDR1 SEHNR, CDR2 FQNEAQ (reference sequence). As DNA, the CDR3 is TGTGCCAGCAGCGACCGGGACTATCTGTACGAGCAGTACTTC. Amino acid sequence: CASSDRDYLYEQYF. Filled out from reference TRBV7-9 and TRBJ2-7, the complete variable domain reads DTGVSQNPRHKITKRGQNVTFRCDPISEHNRLYWYRQTLGQGPEFLTYFQNEAQLEKSRLLSDRFSAERPKGSFSTLEIQRTEQGDSAMYLCASSDRDYLYEQYFGPGTRLTVT.

The genes are TRBV27 and TRBJ2-3; possible D gene TRBD2, 6 bases. The CDR3 sequence is 16 residues long. Germline CDR1 and CDR2: MNHEY and SMNVEV (reference sequence). Deletions cut 3 bases from V and 0 bases from J, with 13 bases between. CDR3 sequence reads: CASSFIPGTSTDTQYF. The CDR3 region has the DNA TGTGCCAGCAGTTTTATTCCGGGGACTAGCACAGATACGCAGTATTTT.

The genes are TRBV12-3 or TRBV12-4 and TRBJ2-2; D tentatively fits TRBD1 or TRBD2 (5 bases each). V lost 3 bases, J lost 6 bases, and 14 bases lay in between. The CDR3 runs to 15 residues. The CDR3 loop is CASSFLFRDAGELFF. CDR3 nucleotides: TGTGCCAGCAGTTTCCTGTTCAGGGACGCCGGGGAGCTGTTTTTT.

The chain links TRBV20-1 to TRBJ1-1, with D maybe TRBD1 (5 bases). V dropped 3 bases and J dropped 5 bases, with 22 bases sitting between them. Germline-derived CDR1 and CDR2 are DFQATT and SNEGSKA (reference sequence). The CDR3 consists of 16 residues. CDR3 residues: CSARIGVGGIWTEAFF. In DNA, the CDR3 is TGCAGTGCTAGGATCGGGGTGGGGGGTATCTGGACTGAAGCTTTCTTT.

The table lists this clonotype with a few counts. The chain employs TRBV28 and TRBJ2-5; 9 bases fit TRBD2. The J call is doubtful: the DNA matches TRBJ2-7 better. CDR1 is MDHEN and CDR2 is SYDVKM in the germline V gene. The CDR3 runs to 16 residues. The CDR3 loop reads CASSPPRSGRVAEQYF. The DNA of the CDR3 is TGTGCCAGCAGCCCACCTCGTAGCGGGAGAGTTGCCGAGCAGTACTTC.

This clonotype is a singleton in its sample. This chain links TRBV27 with TRBJ1-6; TRBD1 agrees at 7 bases. The CDR3 consists of 14 residues. Germline CDR1 and CDR2: MNHEY and SMNVEV (reference sequence). Trimming at V came to 5 bases and at J to 9 bases, leaving 7 bases not matched to a gene. CDR3 DNA: TGTGCCAGCAGTCCAGACAGGGTGAGTTCACCCCTCCACTTT. Residues: CASSPDRVSSPLHF.

This clonotype has a handful of counts. The CDR3 spells CASSFSGKAGNTIYF. As DNA, the CDR3 is TGTGCCAGCAGTTTTTCAGGGAAGGCTGGAAACACCATATATTTT. The chain recombines TRBV12-3 or TRBV12-4 with TRBJ1-3; possibly TRBD1 for D (5 bases). This CDR3 is 15 amino acids long. Trimming removed 3 bases at V and 2 bases at J, with 11 bases between.

The V call is TRBV7-9, the J call TRBJ2-3, with 8 bases fitting TRBD2. V dropped 1 base and J dropped 0; count of bases not matched to a gene: 0. Germline CDR1 is SEHNR and CDR2 is FQNEAQ (reference sequence). The CDR3 covers 15 residues. As DNA, the CDR3 is TGTGCCAGCAGCTTAGAGCGGGGGAGCACAGATACGCAGTATTTT. Translation: CASSLERGSTDTQYF.

There are a few counts of this clonotype. The chain is built from TRBV28 and TRBJ2-7; 8 bases fit TRBD2. The length of the CDR3 is 15 residues. The ends lost 3 bases at V and 4 bases at J; junction bases unmatched: 8. Germline V lookup: CDR1 MDHEN, CDR2 SYDVKM. The CDR3 sequence is CASSFSSGGGYEQYF. CDR3 sequence (DNA): TGTGCCAGCAGTTTTTCCAGCGGGGGAGGGTACGAGCAGTACTTC.

This clonotype was seen a handful of times. The chain carries TRBV19 and TRBJ2-1, with TRBD2 matching over 12 bases. V trimming: 4 bases; J trimming: 0 bases; junction bases outside the gene matches: 4. The CDR3 totals 17 residues. Germline assignment: CDR1 LNHDA and CDR2 SQIVND (reference sequence). CDR3 sequence: CASSSTSGGSSYNEQFF. The CDR3 DNA reads TGTGCCAGTAGTAGCACTAGCGGGGGGAGCTCCTACAATGAGCAGTTCTTC.

This clonotype showed up just a few times. This chain links TRBV11-2 with TRBJ2-1, with D unclear. CDR1 is SGHAT and CDR2 is FQNNGV in the germline V gene. Trimming pared 6 bases from V and 1 base from J, leaving 10 bases between. CDR3 length equals 14 residues. The CDR3 sequence is CASSQEYSYNEQFF. Here the CDR3 DNA reads TGTGCCAGCAGTCAAGAGTATTCCTACAATGAGCAGTTCTTC.

Points on this clonotype: Because it lacks the conserved phenylalanine or tryptophan at the end, this CDR3 is likely a read error. This rearrangement joins TRBV2 to TRBJ1-3; no clear D. Trimming took off 6 bases at V and 2 bases at J, with 8 bases between the two ends. In germline, CDR1 is SNHLY, CDR2 FYNNEI. The CDR3 loop spans 13 amino acids. The CDR3 is CASRQQAGNTIYL. The CDR3 nucleotides are TGTGCCAGCAGACAGCAAGCTGGAAACACCATATATCTT.

V is TRBV25-1 and J is TRBJ1-1, with TRBD1 matching over 9 bases. Trimming removed 4 bases from V and 1 base from J; junction bases left unmatched: 10. The CDR3 is made up of 17 amino acids. Germline CDR1 MGHDK, CDR2 SYGVNS. The CDR3 bases are TGTGCCAGCAGTGGTGACTGGGGGGACAGGGAGAACACTGAAGCTTTCTTT. It encodes CASSGDWGDRENTEAFF. The full variable domain, completed using reference TRBV25-1 and TRBJ1-1, is EADIYQTPRYLVIGTGKKITLECSQTMGHDKMYWYQQDPGMELHLIHYSYGVNSTEKGDLSSESTVSRIRTEHFPLTLESARPSHTSQYLCASSGDWGDRENTEAFFGQGTRLTVV.

The gene calls are TRBV6-2 or TRBV6-3 and TRBJ2-1; a possible D gene is TRBD1 (6 bases). This CDR3 comprises 14 residues. V lost 5 bases, J lost 5 bases, and 13 bases lay in between. CDR1 is MNHEY and CDR2 is SVGEGT in the germline V gene. CDR3 in amino acids: CASSSIRGHNEQFF. CDR3 bases: TGTGCCAGCAGTAGTATCAGGGGCCACAATGAGCAGTTCTTC.

In this sample, this clonotype turned up a few times. This chain joins TRBV7-2 and TRBJ2-5; D possibly matches TRBD1 or TRBD2 (6 bases each). From germline, CDR1 is SGHTA and CDR2 FQGNSA. This CDR3 is built from 15 residues. Trimming took off 3 bases at V and 5 bases at J, with 16 bases between the two ends. The CDR3: CASSFQTGRGETQYF. The DNA for the CDR3 is TGTGCCAGCAGCTTCCAGACAGGTCGGGGGGAGACCCAGTACTTC.

This rearrangement joins TRBV11-2 to TRBJ2-7, with a possible D match to TRBD1 (7 bases). V was cut by 4 bases and J by 4 bases, with 14 bases left in between. Germline V gene lookup returns CDR1 SGHAT and CDR2 FQNNGV. This CDR3 has 14 residues. In DNA form, the CDR3 reads TGTGCCAGCAGCTCCGGGGGACAGCAATACGAGCAGTACTTC. This gives the protein CASSSGGQQYEQYF.

The table lists this clonotype with a few counts. This rearrangement joins TRBV5-1 to TRBJ2-2; 7 nucleotides match TRBD1. The CDR3 extends over 15 amino acids. Germline CDR1 reads SGHRS; CDR2 reads YFSETQ. J lost 5 bases, V lost 4 bases, and 8 bases had no gene match. The CDR3 spells CASSQGDLPTGELFF. DNA of the CDR3: TGCGCCAGCAGCCAGGGGGACCTGCCGACCGGGGAGCTGTTTTTT.

This clonotype was found a few times. J is TRBJ2-7 and V is TRBV29-1; 8 bases match TRBD1. The CDR3 is 15 residues long. Germline V gene sequence: CDR1 SQVTM, CDR2 ANQGSEA. The ends lost 6 bases at V and 4 bases at J; junction bases unmatched: 14. The CDR3 region has the DNA TGCAGCGTGCCCGATATTCGGACAGGGCGGTACGAGCAGTACTTC. Encoded protein: CSVPDIRTGRYEQYF.

The chain combines TRBV12-3 or TRBV12-4 with TRBJ2-1; 8 nucleotides align to TRBD2. Trimming cost V 10 bases and J 3 bases; bases outside gene matches: 8. The CDR3 sequence is 14 residues long. CDR3 amino acids: CATLRAGGYNEQFF. The CDR3, as DNA: TGTGCCACCCTACGGGCGGGAGGCTACAATGAGCAGTTCTTC.

This clonotype was detected only a few times. The chain links TRBV2 to TRBJ2-5; D is uncertain. The J call may be mistaken, given a closer DNA end match to TRBJ2-7. This CDR3 comprises 13 residues. In germline, CDR1 is SNHLY, CDR2 FYNNEI. DNA for the CDR3: TGTGCCAGCCTCAGCCCGAGCTCCTACGAGCAGTACTTC. It is translated as CASLSPSSYEQYF.

The sample holds a few counts of this clonotype. The V and J genes are TRBV6-5 and TRBJ1-4; D is ambiguous. Between the trimmed V and J ends, which lost 5 bases and 3 bases, there was a span of 13 bases. Per the germline V gene, CDR1 is MNHEY and CDR2 is SVGAGI. The CDR3 loop spans 15 amino acids. The CDR3 region is CASSRTAGPNEKLFF. In nucleotides, the CDR3 is TGTGCCAGCAGTCGCACCGCTGGACCTAATGAAAAACTGTTTTTT.

This chain connects TRBV6-4 to TRBJ2-1; TRBD2 agrees at 7 bases. The J segment lost 14 bases and the V segment lost 3 bases, leaving 7 bases of the junction unmatched. The germline CDR1 and CDR2 sequences are MRHNA and SNTAGT. The CDR3 runs 12 residues. The CDR3 bases are TGTGCCAGCAGTGAAACTAGCGTGATGGAGTTCTTC. Protein product: CASSETSVMEFF.

This chain connects TRBV5-1 to TRBJ1-6, with unresolved D. Per the germline V gene, CDR1 is SGHRS and CDR2 is YFSETQ. The CDR3 totals 17 residues. Trimming pared 3 bases from V and 5 bases from J, leaving 18 bases between. The CDR3 bases are TGCGCCAGCAGCTGGAGCCGTGTTGGGAAGAATAATTCACCCCTCCACTTT. Its translation: CASSWSRVGKNNSPLHF.

This clonotype was detected only a few times. The chain employs TRBV20-1 and TRBJ2-3; 9 bases line up with TRBD2. V shed 8 bases, J shed 1 base, and the junction held 7 bases outside the gene matches. The germline gives CDR1 DFQATT, CDR2 SNEGSKA (reference sequence). The CDR3 sequence is 14 residues long. In nucleotides, the CDR3 is TGCAGTTCCTTGGCGGGGGGGGGCACAGATACGCAGTATTTT. Translation: CSSLAGGGTDTQYF.

V gene TRBV7-8 combines with J gene TRBJ2-5; 8 bases are shared with TRBD2. The CDR3 is made up of 16 amino acids. V gave up 5 bases and J gave up 2 bases; unmatched junction bases: 10. Germline V gives CDR1 SGHVS, CDR2 FQNEAQ. The CDR3: CASSPAGGGLQETQYF. The CDR3 DNA reads TGTGCCAGCAGCCCCGCGGGCGGGGGGTTGCAAGAGACCCAGTACTTC.

The chain uses TRBV5-6 and TRBJ2-5; D possibly uses TRBD1 or TRBD2 (6 bases each). With the DNA end fitting TRBJ2-7 better, the J assignment may be wrong. The CDR3 extends over 15 amino acids. Germline values: CDR1 SGHDT, CDR2 YYEEEE. CDR3: CASSLEGGLRYEQYF. CDR3 DNA: TGTGCCAGCAGCTTGGAAGGGGGACTCCGCTACGAGCAGTACTTC.

The V and J genes are TRBV11-2 and TRBJ2-5, with 7 bases that match TRBD1. In germline, CDR1 is SGHAT, CDR2 FQNNGV. This CDR3 is 13 amino acids long. V was pared by 5 bases and J by 5 bases, with 5 bases of the junction left unmatched. The CDR3 is CASSPDRAETQYF. CDR3 sequence (DNA): TGTGCCAGCAGCCCCGACAGGGCCGAGACCCAGTACTTC.